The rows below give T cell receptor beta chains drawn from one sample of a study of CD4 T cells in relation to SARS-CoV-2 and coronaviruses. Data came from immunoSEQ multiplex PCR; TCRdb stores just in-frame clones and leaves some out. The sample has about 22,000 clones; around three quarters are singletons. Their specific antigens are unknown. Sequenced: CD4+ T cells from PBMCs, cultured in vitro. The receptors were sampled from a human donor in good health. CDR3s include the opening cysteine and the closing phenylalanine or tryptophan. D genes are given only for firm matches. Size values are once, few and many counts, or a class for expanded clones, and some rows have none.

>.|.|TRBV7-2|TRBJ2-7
TGTGCCAGCAGCTTAGCAACCCTTAACTACGAGCAGTACTTC
CASSLATLNYEQYF
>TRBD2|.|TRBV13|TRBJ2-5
TGTGCCAGCAGCTTTAGCGGGAGGCTCGAGGGGGAGACCCAGTACTTC
CASSFSGRLEGETQYF
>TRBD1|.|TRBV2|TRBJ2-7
TGTGCCAGCAGTGGGGACAGCATCTACGAGCAGTACTTC
CASSGDSIYEQYF
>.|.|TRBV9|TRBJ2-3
TGTGCCAGCAGCGTGGTCAGCACAGATACGCAGTATTTT
CASSVVSTDTQYF
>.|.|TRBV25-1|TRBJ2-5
TGTGCCAGCAGTGAATTCGGCAGACAAGAGACCCAGTACTTC
CASSEFGRQETQYF
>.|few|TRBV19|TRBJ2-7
TGTGCCAGTACTGGCCCGGGCGGGGACCGCTACGAGCAGTACTTC
CASTGPGGDRYEQYF
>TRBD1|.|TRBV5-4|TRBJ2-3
TGTGCCAGCAGCTTGGACAGGGGGCTGAAAGATACGCAGTATTTT
CASSLDRGLKDTQYF
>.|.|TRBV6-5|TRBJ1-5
TGTGCCAGCAGCGCTCCAGGGCAGCCCCAGCATTTT
CASSAPGQPQHF
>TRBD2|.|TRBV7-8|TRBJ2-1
TGTGCCAGCAGCTTAGCGCTCCTAGCGGGATTGGGCAATGAGCAGTTCTTC
CASSLALLAGLGNEQFF
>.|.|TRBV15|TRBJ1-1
TGTGCCACCAGCAGAGATGGGTTAACTGAAGCTTTCTTT
CATSRDGLTEAFF
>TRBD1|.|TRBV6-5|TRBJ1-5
TGTGCCAGCAGTCCCGGGACAGGGGTCGATCAGCCCCAGCATTTT
CASSPGTGVDQPQHF
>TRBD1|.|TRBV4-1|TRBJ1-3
TGCGCCAGCAGCCAAATTACAGGGGCCCTCTCTGGAAACACCATATATTTT
CASSQITGALSGNTIYF
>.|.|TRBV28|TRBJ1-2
TGTGCCAGCAGTTTAGGGACCCCAACCGGCTACACCTTC
CASSLGTPTGYTF
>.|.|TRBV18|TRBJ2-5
TGTGCCAGCTCACGTCTCTCACAGGAAGAGACCCAGTACTTC
CASSRLSQEETQYF
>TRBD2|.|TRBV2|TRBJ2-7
TGTGCCAGCAGTGAGACTAGCGGGAGCTCCTACGAGCAGTACTTC
CASSETSGSSYEQYF
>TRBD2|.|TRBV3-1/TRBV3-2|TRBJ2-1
TGTGCCAGCAGCCAAGGACTAGCGGGAGGGGGAGAGCAGTTCTTC
CASSQGLAGGGEQFF